This TCR beta chain was captured in a study of T cells in Graves' hyperthyroidism and ophthalmopathy. The study, taken as a whole, reports: Among thyroid clonotypes expanded above 0.001, most also appeared in blood.

Graves' hyperthyroidism showing no ophthalmopathy progression within 18 months was considered stable. This sample holds PBMCs from 9.5 to 10 ml fresh peripheral blood. This clonotype was seen only a few times. Its cognate antigen is unknown. This CDR3 is 17 amino acids long. Germline V CDR1 and CDR2: LGHNA, YSLEER. The germline V and J ends were trimmed by 0 bases and 2 bases, with 17 bases remaining between them. It was RNA transcripts that yielded the amplified TCR beta CDR3 regions. HTBI primers were the set used in a first-round RT-PCR of the TCR CDR3. TCRdb redid the calling of the multiplex PCR reads with MiXCR, one entry per CDR3 protein. The repertoire holds 700,000 or so distinct CDR3 sequences, with 16% as singletons.

The gene calls are TRBV4-3 and TRBJ2-7; D is uncertain. The sequenced material came from blood. The receptor's source is a man between 18 and 35 years old with Graves' hyperthyroidism. CDR3 residues: CASSQDQAVRLAYEQYF. The DNA for the CDR3 is TGCGCCAGCAGCCAAGATCAGGCAGTGAGATTGGCCTACGAGCAGTACTTC.